This is a list of T cell receptor beta chains from one sample in a study of blood T cells in healthy people across ages. TCRdb recomputed calls from the 5' RACE reads with MiXCR, one row per CDR3 protein. The profile shows 800,000 to 950,000 distinct CDR3 sequences, around 29% of them singletons. The same data also contributed to another study, on T cells of mothers and their children.

The sequencing sample was made of blood. These receptors were taken from a woman aged 40 to 50 in good health. Each CDR3 is given with its conserved first and last residue. A D gene is named only where the DNA matches it firmly. For some rows the clone size is stated as once, few or many, or as a class when expanded; others skip it.

V,size,J,D,DNA,CDR3
TRBV2,.,TRBJ2-5,TRBD1,TGTGCCAGCAGTGCACGCCCAGGGGGCAGGGAGACCCAGTACTTC,CASSARPGGRETQYF
TRBV5-4,.,TRBJ1-4,TRBD1,TGTGCCAGCAGCTACGGACAGGGGGGAAGGGAAAAACTGTTTTTT,CASSYGQGGREKLFF
TRBV5-6,few,TRBJ1-6,.,TGTGCCAGCAGCCCGGGTAGGGCAGGAAGAAATTCACCCCGCCACTTT,CASSPGRAGRNSPRHF
TRBV2,once,TRBJ1-2,.,TGTGCCGGCAGTGACCCAAGGCCCTATGGCTACACCTTC,CAGSDPRPYGYTF
TRBV5-1,.,TRBJ1-4,TRBD1,TGCGCCAGCAGCACCGACAGGGGTGATGAAAAACTGTTTTTT,CASSTDRGDEKLFF
TRBV7-9,many,TRBJ1-2,.,TGTGCCAGCAGCGGGCCGCATTTCTATGGCTACACCTTC,CASSGPHFYGYTF
TRBV5-5,.,TRBJ2-5,TRBD1,TGTGCCAGCAGCCATCCGACAGGGGAAGAGACCCAGTACTTC,CASSHPTGEETQYF
TRBV12-3/TRBV12-4,once,TRBJ1-4,TRBD1,TGTGCCAGCAGTTTTACCAGGGGGGGTAATGAAAAACTGTTTTTT,CASSFTRGGNEKLFF
TRBV14,few,TRBJ2-5,.,TGTGCCAGCGGCCAAGTTTATTCAGAGACCCAGTACTTC,CASGQVYSETQYF
TRBV7-2,.,TRBJ1-5,.,TGTGCCAGCAGCGTCCCGGGAGGAAATCAGCCCCAGCATTTT,CASSVPGGNQPQHF
TRBV28,few,TRBJ2-1,TRBD2,TGTGCCAGCCTCGAGCGGGGGGGCAACAATGAGCAGTTCTTC,CASLERGGNNEQFF
TRBV28,many,TRBJ2-4,.,TGTGCCAGCAGTTTACCGACAGGCACCAAAAACATTCAGTACTTC,CASSLPTGTKNIQYF
TRBV9,many,TRBJ1-1,.,TGTGCCAGCAGCGTAGATGGCAGACCGAACACTGAAGCTTTCTTT,CASSVDGRPNTEAFF
TRBV7-2,few,TRBJ1-2,TRBD1,TGTGCCAGCAGCTTCGATGGGACAGGATTCTATGGCTACACCTTC,CASSFDGTGFYGYTF
TRBV7-3,.,TRBJ2-3,TRBD2,TGTGCCAGCAGCTTAACGCCGACTAGCGGGGGGGCTAACACGCAGTATTTT,CASSLTPTSGGANTQYF
TRBV12-3/TRBV12-4,many,TRBJ2-7,TRBD1,TGTGCCAGCAGTAGGGACAGGGCCTCCGAGCAGTACTTC,CASSRDRASEQYF
TRBV20-1,.,TRBJ1-2,TRBD1,TGCAGTGCTAGAGCGACAGGGTACGGCTACACCTTC,CSARATGYGYTF
TRBV7-8,.,TRBJ1-1,.,TGTGCCAGCAGCTCACCGGGGCGTAGGACTGAAGCTTTCTTT,CASSSPGRRTEAFF
TRBV4-2,.,TRBJ1-2,TRBD1,TGTGCCAGCGGCCAAGGGGGCCTAATCTATGGCTACACCTTC,CASGQGGLIYGYTF
TRBV6-5,.,TRBJ2-7,.,TGTGCCAGCAGTTATAGTCTGGATGGGGTCTACGAGCAGTACTTC,CASSYSLDGVYEQYF
TRBV18,many,TRBJ2-7,.,TGTGCCAGCTCACCACAAGGGACCGATCGGTCCTTCTACGAGCAGTACTTC,CASSPQGTDRSFYEQYF
TRBV20-1,.,TRBJ2-1,.,TGCAGTGTCCCGGGGATTGTTGTGAATGAGCAGTTCTTC,CSVPGIVVNEQFF
TRBV6-2/TRBV6-3,.,TRBJ1-2,TRBD1,TGTGCCAGCAGTTCTCCACAGGGGGCAGGCTATGGCTACACCTTC,CASSSPQGAGYGYTF
TRBV5-1,.,TRBJ2-1,TRBD1,TGCGCCAGCTCAGGGGACAGTGTAAGGAATGAGCAGTTCTTC,CASSGDSVRNEQFF
TRBV6-6,few,TRBJ2-3,.,TGTGCCGTACTTACAGCAGATACGCAGTATTTT,CAVLTADTQYF
TRBV5-1,.,TRBJ2-3,.,TGCGCCAGCAGCTTGGTGTCTAGTGACTCAGATACGCAGTATTTT,CASSLVSSDSDTQYF
TRBV19,few,TRBJ1-5,TRBD1,TGTGCCAGCTGGACAGGGGACAATCAGCCCCAGCATTTT,CASWTGDNQPQHF
TRBV7-8,.,TRBJ2-1,TRBD2,TGTGCCAGCAGCTTGGGAAAGACCACTAGCGGGGGGGCCCATGAGCAGTTCTTC,CASSLGKTTSGGAHEQFF
TRBV20-1,.,TRBJ1-1,TRBD1,TGCAGTGCTAGAGACATCAGGGGGGGGTTGAACACTGAAGCTTTCTTT,CSARDIRGGLNTEAFF
TRBV20-1,.,TRBJ1-1,.,TGCAGTGCCCGTAAGACGGGCGGCACTGAAGCTTTCTTT,CSARKTGGTEAFF
TRBV7-2,many,TRBJ1-2,.,TGTGCCAGCAGCTTATATCACAGCGCCTCGGATGGCTACACCTTC,CASSLYHSASDGYTF
TRBV12-3/TRBV12-4,.,TRBJ2-7,.,TGTGCCAGCGGTTTAGGGTCAGACGAGCAGTACTTC,CASGLGSDEQYF
TRBV24-1,few,TRBJ2-7,.,TGTGCCACCAGTGCCGGGGCAGGGGCGGACCACGAGCAGTACTTC,CATSAGAGADHEQYF
TRBV20-1,.,TRBJ2-3,.,TGCAGTGCCCGCCTCGGGGGCCTGGGTACGCAGTATTTT,CSARLGGLGTQYF
TRBV28,few,TRBJ2-7,.,TGTGCCACCATGCCGGGACAACCCTACGAGCAGTACTTC,CATMPGQPYEQYF
TRBV18,few,TRBJ1-5,.,TGTGCCAGCTCACCAGCACGAAGTAATCAGCCCCAGCATTTT,CASSPARSNQPQHF
TRBV28,many,TRBJ1-2,.,TGTGCCAGCAGTTTTAGGTCCTATGGCTACACCTTC,CASSFRSYGYTF
TRBV20-1,few,TRBJ2-5,TRBD2,TGCAGTGCCCCTCCGGGCGGGGGGGATGGGGAGACCCAGTACTTC,CSAPPGGGDGETQYF
TRBV27,.,TRBJ2-7,.,TGTGCCAGCAGTTTTACCGGGGGCCGCTCCGGCGACGAGCAGTACTTC,CASSFTGGRSGDEQYF
TRBV6-5,many,TRBJ2-7,TRBD2,TGCGCCAGCAGTAGACTAGCGGGGACCTACGAGCAGTACTTC,CASSRLAGTYEQYF
TRBV20-1,.,TRBJ1-2,TRBD1,TGCAGTGCTAGACGAGGCCGGGACAGGGGGGGCTGCACCTTC,CSARRGRDRGGCTF
TRBV28,.,TRBJ2-3,.,TGTGCCAGCAGTTTACCGGTGGGGGGAAATACGCAGTATTTT,CASSLPVGGNTQYF
TRBV5-1,.,TRBJ1-6,TRBD1,TGCGCCAGCAGCCTGGGACAGCAAAATTCACCCCTCCACTTT,CASSLGQQNSPLHF
TRBV3-1,.,TRBJ1-1,.,TGTGCCAGCAGCCGCTCGGCCGGGACTGAAGCTTTCTTT,CASSRSAGTEAFF
TRBV5-5,.,TRBJ2-5,.,TGTGCCAGCAGCTTGGCGAAGGGATGGGTTCAAGAGACCCAGTACTTC,CASSLAKGWVQETQYF